This TCR beta chain appears in the sequencing data of a study of tumor T cells in aggressive B-cell lymphoma. The CDR3 spans 15 residues. V shed 4 bases and J 8 bases; nucleotides not matched to a gene: 11. The germline gives CDR1 SGHDT, CDR2 YYEEEE. The repertoire was sequenced with immunoSEQ multiplex PCR; TCRdb's copy has only in-frame clones and lacks some. Among under 2,500 clones listed, around 85% were seen once. The specimen was tumor tissue. The origin of this receptor is an adult with diffuse large B cell lymphoma. The chain recombines TRBV5-6 with TRBJ2-1, with 8 bases lining up with TRBD2. The CDR3 DNA follows: TGTGCCAGCAGCGTCGGGGGGGCGCCCACAGATGAGCAGTTCTTC. It is translated as CASSVGGAPTDEQFF.